One sample yielded the 2 T cell receptor beta chains listed below, sequenced in a study of shared clonotypes between healthy human individuals. Measured with immunoSEQ multiplex PCR; TCRdb has only the in-frame clones, and not every one. The sample includes about 1.1 million clones, about 80% of them seen just once. Input material: memory CD4+ T cells from PBMCs. Subset specified: CD45RA-negative fraction. These receptors were obtained from a man younger than 35 in good health. Some clones in this sample may be carry-over from other donors' samples.

The rearrangement links TRBV10-3 to TRBJ2-5; a possible D gene is TRBD1 (6 bases). The CDR3 sequence is 13 residues long. Germline V lookup: CDR1 ENHRY, CDR2 SYGVKD. V shed 2 bases and J shed 7 bases, with 11 bases lying between them. The CDR3 sequence: CAISEGQSRTQYF. Written as DNA, the CDR3 is TGTGCCATCAGTGAGGGACAGAGCAGGACCCAGTACTTC.

The CDR3 loop reads CASSTDYKDTQYF. The DNA of the CDR3 is TGTGCCAGCTCTACTGACTACAAAGATACGCAGTATTTT. V gene TRBV9 combines with J gene TRBJ2-3; possibly TRBD2 for D (5 bases). V was clipped by 7 bases and J by 5 bases, with 14 bases between them. The CDR3 sequence is 13 residues long. Germline CDR1 is SGDLS and CDR2 is YYNGEE. The full variable domain, completed using reference TRBV9 and TRBJ2-3, is DSGVTQTPKHLITATGQRVTLRCSPRSGDLSVYWYQQSLDQGLQFLIQYYNGEERAKGNILERFSAQQFPDLHSELNLSSLELGDSALYFCASSTDYKDTQYFGPGTRLTVL.